A selection of T cell receptor beta chains follows, all from one sample in a study of shared clonotypes between healthy human individuals. Generated by immunoSEQ multiplex PCR, the TCRdb table keeps only in-frame clones and is missing some. The sample contains 2 million to 2.5 million clones, approximately 94% of which appear only once. Sequenced material: naive CD8+ T cells sorted from blood. The receptor set was obtained from a man between 18 and 29 years old in good health. Both conserved end residues are part of each CDR3. A D gene is named only where the DNA matches it firmly. Only part of the rows carry a size: once, few, many, or a class if the clone is expanded.

D gene	clone size	V gene	J gene	CDR3 protein	CDR3 DNA
TRBD2	.	TRBV2	TRBJ2-3	CATLWRENEDTQYF	TGTGCCACACTCTGGCGGGAGAATGAGGATACGCAGTATTTT
TRBD2	.	TRBV2	TRBJ2-3	CATYPHLTSGRAGASTDTQYF	TGTGCCACCTACCCCCATTTGACTAGCGGGAGGGCCGGGGCTAGCACAGATACGCAGTATTTT
TRBD1	.	TRBV5-6	TRBJ2-6	CASATQGDSGANVLTF	TGTGCCAGCGCAACCCAGGGGGACTCTGGGGCCAACGTCCTGACTTTC
.	.	TRBV5-1	TRBJ1-6	CASSLDGKGSPLHF	TGCGCCAGCAGCTTGGACGGAAAAGGTTCACCCCTCCACTTT
.	.	TRBV27	TRBJ1-4	CASSLERATNEKLFF	TGTGCCAGCAGTTTGGAGCGCGCAACTAATGAAAAACTGTTTTTT
.	.	TRBV25-1	TRBJ2-5	CAIPRGLQETQYF	TGTGCCATACCTCGGGGGCTACAAGAGACCCAGTACTTC
TRBD2	.	TRBV5-6	TRBJ2-1	CASSTLAGTQFF	TGTGCCAGCAGCACCTTAGCGGGGACTCAGTTCTTC
TRBD2	.	TRBV6-6	TRBJ2-5	CASSYPQRGEETQYF	TGTGCCAGCAGTTACCCGCAGCGGGGAGAAGAGACCCAGTACTTC
TRBD1	.	TRBV4-3	TRBJ2-7	CASSPTGGSYEQYF	TGCGCCAGCAGCCCCACAGGGGGCTCCTACGAGCAGTACTTC
.	.	TRBV7-2	TRBJ1-6	CASSSPPDRINSPLHF	TGTGCCAGCAGCTCGCCCCCCGACAGGATTAATTCACCCCTCCACTTT
TRBD2	few	TRBV4-3	TRBJ2-7	CASSQGASGSYEQYF	TGCGCCAGCAGCCAAGGGGCTAGCGGCTCCTACGAGCAGTACTTC
.	.	TRBV28	TRBJ1-4	CASSFGREGTNEKLFF	TGTGCCAGCAGTTTTGGCAGGGAGGGAACTAATGAAAAACTGTTTTTT
.	.	TRBV28	TRBJ1-1	CASSYLQTVNTEAFF	TGTGCCAGCAGTTACCTCCAGACAGTGAACACTGAAGCTTTCTTT
.	.	TRBV5-6	TRBJ2-5	CASSLVRETQYF	TGTGCCAGCAGCTTGGTTAGGGAGACCCAGTACTTC
TRBD2	.	TRBV7-8	TRBJ2-1	CASSLVTSGGNYNEQFF	TGTGCCAGCAGCTTAGTGACTAGCGGGGGGAACTACAATGAGCAGTTCTTC
TRBD1	.	TRBV13	TRBJ1-1	CASSLFGTGDYTEAFF	TGTGCCAGCAGCTTATTTGGGACAGGGGATTACACTGAAGCTTTCTTT
.	.	TRBV5-6	TRBJ2-7	CASSLDMDSYEQYF	TGTGCCAGCAGCTTAGATATGGACAGTTACGAGCAGTACTTC
.	.	TRBV6-6	TRBJ1-1	CASSYSRGPEAFF	TGTGCCAGCAGTTACTCGAGGGGACCAGAAGCTTTCTTT
.	.	TRBV21-1	TRBJ2-1	CATSLSSGRAPNEQFF	TGTGCCACCAGCCTGTCTAGCGGGAGGGCTCCCAATGAGCAGTTCTTC
.	.	TRBV21-1	TRBJ2-1	CASSKGRNEQFF	TGTGCCAGCAGCAAAGGTCGCAATGAGCAGTTCTTC
TRBD2	.	TRBV11-2	TRBJ2-1	CASSRTRSNEQFF	TGTGCCAGCAGCCGGACTAGGAGCAATGAGCAGTTCTTC
.	.	TRBV6-5	TRBJ1-1	CASSYSDSNTEAFF	TGTGCCAGCAGTTACTCGGACTCGAACACTGAAGCTTTCTTT
.	.	TRBV6-5	TRBJ1-1	CASSPMRQDTEAFF	TGTGCCAGCAGTCCGATGAGGCAGGACACTGAAGCTTTCTTT
.	.	TRBV14	TRBJ1-6	CASSQVKGPSPLHF	TGTGCCAGCAGCCAAGTGAAGGGGCCCTCACCCCTCCACTTT
.	.	TRBV10-2	TRBJ2-1	CASSYVDNEQFF	TGCGCCAGCAGCTATGTGGACAATGAGCAGTTCTTC
TRBD1	.	TRBV6-5	TRBJ2-2	CASSYGQGVGELFF	TGTGCCAGCAGTTACGGACAGGGCGTGGGGGAGCTGTTTTTT